A single T cell receptor beta chain is shown here with its context. Antigen specificity is unknown. One end of the junction varies from germline; a read error may be responsible. Distinct nucleotide sequences in the sample also encode this CDR3. PCR amplification relied on 60 Vbeta primers (plus 13 Jbeta primers). TCRdb's table, derived via immunoSEQ multiplex PCR, lists solely in-frame clones and lacks some. The sample holds about 200,000 clones; 82% are singletons and the top ten take 6%. This specimen comes from a study of cytomegalovirus exposure and HLA in healthy donors. The overall study: Within an early data release were roughly 90 million unique TCRs drawn from HLA-typed donors. Findings and limits, study-wide: An analysis done earlier found most TCR beta V segments productive about 90% or about 30% of the time.

This clonotype originated in a man aged 35-49 years in good health and CMV-seropositive. Material: PBMCs.

For the CDR3, the DNA is TGCGCCAGCAGCTTGGAGCAGGGGCGGGCCTACGAGCAGTACTTC. As protein: CASSLEQGRAYEQYF. The rearrangement links TRBV5-4 to TRBJ2-7; D may be TRBD1 (6 bases). Germline V gene lookup returns CDR1 SGHNT and CDR2 YYREEE (reference sequence). The CDR3 covers 15 residues.